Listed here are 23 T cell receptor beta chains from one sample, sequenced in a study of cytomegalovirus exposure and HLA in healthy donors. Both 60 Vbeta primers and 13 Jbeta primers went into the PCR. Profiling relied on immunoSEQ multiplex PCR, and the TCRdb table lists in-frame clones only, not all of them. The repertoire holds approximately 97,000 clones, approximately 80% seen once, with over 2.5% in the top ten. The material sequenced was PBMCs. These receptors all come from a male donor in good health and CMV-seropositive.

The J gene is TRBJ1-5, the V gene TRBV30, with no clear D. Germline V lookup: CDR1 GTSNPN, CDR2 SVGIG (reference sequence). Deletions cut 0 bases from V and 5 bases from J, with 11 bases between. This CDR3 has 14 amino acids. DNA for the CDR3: TGTGCCTGGAGTGTCGTTACGGGTCATCAGCCCCAGCATTTT. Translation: CAWSVVTGHQPQHF.

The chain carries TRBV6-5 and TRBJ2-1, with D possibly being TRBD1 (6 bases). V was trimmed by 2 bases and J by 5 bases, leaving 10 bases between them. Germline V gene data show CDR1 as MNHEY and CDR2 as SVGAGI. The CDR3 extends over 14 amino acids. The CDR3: CASSYPGEHNEQFF. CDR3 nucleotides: TGTGCCAGCAGTTACCCAGGGGAACACAATGAGCAGTTCTTC.

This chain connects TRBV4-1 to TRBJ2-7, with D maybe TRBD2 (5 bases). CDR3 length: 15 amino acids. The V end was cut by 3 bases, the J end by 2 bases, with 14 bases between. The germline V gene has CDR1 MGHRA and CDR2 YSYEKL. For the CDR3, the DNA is TGCGCCAGCAGCCAGGAGATAAGCGGTGCCTACGAGCAGTACTTC. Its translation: CASSQEISGAYEQYF.

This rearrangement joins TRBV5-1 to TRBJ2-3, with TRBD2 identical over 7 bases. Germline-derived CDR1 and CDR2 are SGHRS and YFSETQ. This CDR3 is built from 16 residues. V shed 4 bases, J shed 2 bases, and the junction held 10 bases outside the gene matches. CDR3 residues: CASSLGGGGDTDTQYF. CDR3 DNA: TGCGCCAGCAGCCTCGGCGGCGGGGGTGACACAGATACGCAGTATTTT.

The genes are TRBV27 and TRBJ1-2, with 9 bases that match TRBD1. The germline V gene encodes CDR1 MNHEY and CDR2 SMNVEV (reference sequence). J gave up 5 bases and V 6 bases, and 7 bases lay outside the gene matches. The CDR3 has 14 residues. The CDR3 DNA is TGTGCCAGCAGGCTAGTGGGACAGGGTTATGGCTACACCTTC. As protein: CASRLVGQGYGYTF.

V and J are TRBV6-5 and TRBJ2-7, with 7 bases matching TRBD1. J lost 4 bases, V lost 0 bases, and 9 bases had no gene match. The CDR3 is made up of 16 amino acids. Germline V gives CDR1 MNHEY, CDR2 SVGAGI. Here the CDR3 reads CASSYSAGQEGYEQYF. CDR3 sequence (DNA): TGTGCCAGCAGTTACTCCGCAGGACAGGAAGGATACGAGCAGTACTTC.

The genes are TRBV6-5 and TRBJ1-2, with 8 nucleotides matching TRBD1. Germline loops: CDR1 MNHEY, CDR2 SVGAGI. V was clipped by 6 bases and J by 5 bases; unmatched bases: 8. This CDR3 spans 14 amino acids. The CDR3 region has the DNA TGTGCCAGCAGACCAGGACAGGGACGGTATGGCTACACCTTC. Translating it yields CASRPGQGRYGYTF.

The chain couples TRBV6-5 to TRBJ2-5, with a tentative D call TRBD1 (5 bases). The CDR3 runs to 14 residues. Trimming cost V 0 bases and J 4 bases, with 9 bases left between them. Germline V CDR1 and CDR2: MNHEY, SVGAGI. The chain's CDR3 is CASSYSTAVETQYF. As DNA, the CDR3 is TGTGCCAGCAGTTACTCGACAGCTGTAGAGACCCAGTACTTC.

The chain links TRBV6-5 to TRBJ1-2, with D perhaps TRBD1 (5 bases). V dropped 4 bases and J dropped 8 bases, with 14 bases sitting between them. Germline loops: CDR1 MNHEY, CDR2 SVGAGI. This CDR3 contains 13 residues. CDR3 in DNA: TGTGCCAGCAGTTTTCAGGGCGGCGAAGGCTACACCTTC. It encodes CASSFQGGEGYTF.

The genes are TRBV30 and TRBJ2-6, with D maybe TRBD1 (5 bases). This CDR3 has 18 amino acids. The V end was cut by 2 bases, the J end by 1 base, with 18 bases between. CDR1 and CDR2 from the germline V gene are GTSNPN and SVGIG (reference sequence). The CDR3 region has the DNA TGTGCCTGGAGTCTGCGTTGGGGCGCGAATTCTGGGGCCAACGTCCTGACTTTC. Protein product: CAWSLRWGANSGANVLTF.

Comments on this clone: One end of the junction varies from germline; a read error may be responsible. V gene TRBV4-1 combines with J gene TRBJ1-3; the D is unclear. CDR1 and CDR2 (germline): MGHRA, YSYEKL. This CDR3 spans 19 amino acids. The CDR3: CASIQEGWTRGSSGNTIYF. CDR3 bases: TGCGCCAGCATCCAAGAAGGATGGACCCGGGGAAGCTCTGGAAACACCATATATTTT.

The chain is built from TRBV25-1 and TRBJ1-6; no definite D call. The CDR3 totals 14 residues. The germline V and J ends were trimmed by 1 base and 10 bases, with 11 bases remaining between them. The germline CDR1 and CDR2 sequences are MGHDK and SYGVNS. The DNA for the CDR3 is TGTGCCAGCAGTGAATTGCCAGGCCACTCACCCCTCCACTTT. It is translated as CASSELPGHSPLHF.

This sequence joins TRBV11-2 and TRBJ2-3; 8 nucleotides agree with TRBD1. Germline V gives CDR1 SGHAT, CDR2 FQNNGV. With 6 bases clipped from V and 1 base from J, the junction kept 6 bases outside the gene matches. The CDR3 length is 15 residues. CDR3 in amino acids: CASSRWGQGTDTQYF. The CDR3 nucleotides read TGTGCCAGCAGTCGATGGGGACAGGGCACAGATACGCAGTATTTT. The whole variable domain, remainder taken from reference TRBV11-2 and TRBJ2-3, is EAGVAQSPRYKIIEKRQSVAFWCNPISGHATLYWYQQILGQGPKLLIQFQNNGVVDDSQLPKDRFSAERLKGVDSTLKIQPAKLEDSAVYLCASSRWGQGTDTQYFGPGTRLTVL.

The CDR3 DNA is TGTGCCAGCTCACCACCGGACGTGCGGGGGAAACTGTTTTTT. Encoded protein: CASSPPDVRGKLFF. This chain joins TRBV18 and TRBJ1-4, with D maybe TRBD1 (5 bases). The V end was cut by 0 bases, the J end by 11 bases, with 13 bases between. The CDR3 contains 14 residues. CDR1 is KGHSH and CDR2 is LQKENI in the germline V gene.

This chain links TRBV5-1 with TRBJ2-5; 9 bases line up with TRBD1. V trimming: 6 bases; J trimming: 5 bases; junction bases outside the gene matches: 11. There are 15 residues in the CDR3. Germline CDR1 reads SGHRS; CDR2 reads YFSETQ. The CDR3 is CASIEGTGSWETQYF. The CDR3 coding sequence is TGCGCCAGCATAGAAGGGACAGGGAGCTGGGAGACCCAGTACTTC.

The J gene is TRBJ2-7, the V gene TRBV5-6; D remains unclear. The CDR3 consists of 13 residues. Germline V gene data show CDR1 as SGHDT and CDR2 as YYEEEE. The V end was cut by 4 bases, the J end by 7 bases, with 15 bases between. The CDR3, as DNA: TGTGCCAGCAGCCCAGAAAATTCCGGGGAGCAGTACTTC. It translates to CASSPENSGEQYF.

CDR3 DNA sequence: TGTGCCAGCAGCCCTCTGCTACTCTATGGCTACACCTTC. It translates to CASSPLLLYGYTF. The chain joins TRBV7-9 to TRBJ1-2; D gene ambiguous. Germline CDR1 reads SEHNR; CDR2 reads FQNEAQ (reference sequence). The V gene lost 5 bases and the J gene lost 4 bases, with 11 bases spanning the gap. The CDR3 loop spans 13 amino acids.

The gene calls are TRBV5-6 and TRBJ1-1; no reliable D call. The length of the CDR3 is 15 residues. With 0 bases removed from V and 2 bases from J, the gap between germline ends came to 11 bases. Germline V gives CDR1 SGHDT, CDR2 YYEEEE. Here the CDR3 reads CASSLGYRTNTEAFF. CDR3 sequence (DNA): TGTGCCAGCAGCTTGGGTTACAGAACAAACACTGAAGCTTTCTTT. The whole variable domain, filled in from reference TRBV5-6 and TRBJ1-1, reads DAGVTQSPTHLIKTRGQQVTLRCSPKSGHDTVSWYQQALGQGPQFIFQYYEEEERQRGNFPDRFSGHQFPNYSSELNVNALLLGDSALYLCASSLGYRTNTEAFFGQGTRLTVV.

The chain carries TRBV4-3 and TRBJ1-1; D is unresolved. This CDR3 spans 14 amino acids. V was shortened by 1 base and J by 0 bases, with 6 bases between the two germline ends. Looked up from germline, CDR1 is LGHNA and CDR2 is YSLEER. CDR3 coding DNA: TGCGCCAGCAGCCAAGCGGAGTTGAACACTGAAGCTTTCTTT. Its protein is CASSQAELNTEAFF.

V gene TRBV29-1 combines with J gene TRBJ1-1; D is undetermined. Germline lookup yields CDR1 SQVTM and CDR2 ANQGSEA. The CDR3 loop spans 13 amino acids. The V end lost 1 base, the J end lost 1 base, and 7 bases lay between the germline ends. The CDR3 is CSVEVQRNTEAFF. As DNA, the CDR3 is TGCAGCGTTGAAGTACAGAGGAACACTGAAGCTTTCTTT.

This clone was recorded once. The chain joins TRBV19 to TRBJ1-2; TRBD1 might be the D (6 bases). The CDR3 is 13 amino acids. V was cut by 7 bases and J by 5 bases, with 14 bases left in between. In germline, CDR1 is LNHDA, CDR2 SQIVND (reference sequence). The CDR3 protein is CASTGRGWYGYTF. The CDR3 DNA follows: TGTGCCAGTACAGGCAGGGGCTGGTATGGCTACACCTTC.

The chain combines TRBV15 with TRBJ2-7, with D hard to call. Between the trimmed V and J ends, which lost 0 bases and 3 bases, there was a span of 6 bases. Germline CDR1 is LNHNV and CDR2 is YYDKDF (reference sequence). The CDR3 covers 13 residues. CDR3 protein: CATSRDRYYEQYF. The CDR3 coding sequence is TGTGCCACCAGCAGAGACAGGTACTACGAGCAGTACTTC. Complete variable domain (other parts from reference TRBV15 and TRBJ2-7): DAMVIQNPRYQVTQFGKPVTLSCSQTLNHNVMYWYQQKSSQAPKLLFHYYDKDFNNEADTPDNFQSRRPNTSFCFLDIRSPGLGDTAMYLCATSRDRYYEQYFGPGTRLTVT.

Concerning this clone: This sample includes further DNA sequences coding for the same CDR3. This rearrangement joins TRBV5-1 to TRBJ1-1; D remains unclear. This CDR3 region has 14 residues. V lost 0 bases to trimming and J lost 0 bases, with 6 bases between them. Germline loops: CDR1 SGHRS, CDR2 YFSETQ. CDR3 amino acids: CASSLGGMNTEAFF. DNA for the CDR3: TGCGCCAGCAGCTTGGGTGGCATGAACACTGAAGCTTTCTTT.